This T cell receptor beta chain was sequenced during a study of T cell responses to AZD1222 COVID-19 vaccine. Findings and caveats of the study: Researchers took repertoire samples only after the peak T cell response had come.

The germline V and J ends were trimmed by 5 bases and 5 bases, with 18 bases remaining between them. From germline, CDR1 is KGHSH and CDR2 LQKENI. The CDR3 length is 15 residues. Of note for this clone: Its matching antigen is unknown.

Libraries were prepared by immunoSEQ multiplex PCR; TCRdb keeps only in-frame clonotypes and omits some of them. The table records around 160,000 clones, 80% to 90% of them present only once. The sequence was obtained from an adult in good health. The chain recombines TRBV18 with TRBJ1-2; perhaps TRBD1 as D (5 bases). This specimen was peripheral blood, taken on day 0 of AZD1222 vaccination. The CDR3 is CASSTTVDTKYGYTF. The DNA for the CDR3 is TGTGCCAGCTCAACAACCGTGGACACGAAATATGGCTACACCTTC.